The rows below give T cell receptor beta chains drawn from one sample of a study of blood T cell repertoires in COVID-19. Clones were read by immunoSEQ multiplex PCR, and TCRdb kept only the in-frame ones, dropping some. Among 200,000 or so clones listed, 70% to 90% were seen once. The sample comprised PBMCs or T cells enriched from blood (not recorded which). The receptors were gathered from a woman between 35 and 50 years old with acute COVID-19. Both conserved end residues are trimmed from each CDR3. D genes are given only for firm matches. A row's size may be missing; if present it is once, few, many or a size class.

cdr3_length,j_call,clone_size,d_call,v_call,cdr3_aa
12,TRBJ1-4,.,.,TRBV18,ASSPGRQNEKLF
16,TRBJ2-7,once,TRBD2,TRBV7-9,ASSREAIAGATSYEQY
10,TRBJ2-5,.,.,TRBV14,ASSQASMRQY
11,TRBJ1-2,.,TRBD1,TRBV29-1,SVPGQGNYGYT
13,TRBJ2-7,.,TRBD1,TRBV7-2,ASSLGTGVLYEQY
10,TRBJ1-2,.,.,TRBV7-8,ASSLGSGGYT
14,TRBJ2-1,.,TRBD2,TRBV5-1,ASSPGTSGFYNEQF
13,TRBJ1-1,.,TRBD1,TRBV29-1,SVRGSRDRNTEAF
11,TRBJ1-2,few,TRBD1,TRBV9,ASSPTGAEGYT
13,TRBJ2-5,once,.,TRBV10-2,ASSEWGLGLETQY
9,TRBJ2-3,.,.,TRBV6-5,ASSYGREQY
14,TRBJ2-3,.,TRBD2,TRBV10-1,ASSPLAGGATDTQY
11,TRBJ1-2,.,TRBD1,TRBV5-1,ASSFGQGSGYT
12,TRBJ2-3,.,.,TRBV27,ASSTTPNRDTQY